Given below is one T cell receptor (beta chain) in context. Its target antigen remains unknown. The sample holds no much larger clone one base away, and base qualities are not on file. Peripheral blood CD8+ and CD4+ T cells from healthy donors, Susac syndrome patients and multiple sclerosis patients were profiled by high-throughput TCR beta sequencing. The multiple sclerosis controls were treatment-naive patients who had stable or active relapsing-remitting disease and met the revised McDonald criteria. CD8+ TEMRA cells were enriched by FACS, while bulk CD8+ and CD4+ T cells were purified by magnetic negative isolation. Blood was collected in EDTA tubes and processed within 24 hours, with PBMCs isolated through density gradient centrifugation. PBMCs intended for TCR sequencing were frozen in liquid nitrogen and were later thawed in a 37 degrees C water bath. The sorted or isolated CD4+, CD8+ and CD8+ TEMRA cells reached a purity of at least 90%.

RNA was extracted with the RNeasy kit and roughly 0.5 to 1 ug was reverse transcribed using random hexamers. The immunoSEQ multiplex PCR assay, which covers 54 Vbeta and 13 Jbeta segments, was used to amplify TCR beta CDR3 regions. PCR amplification bias was corrected by using a synthetic template baseline for primer optimization and computational correction. The study's own analysis went as follows. Reads were annotated to V, D and J genes per IMGT and analyzed with immunoSEQ Analyzer, keeping only productive sequences. Clonality was computed as one minus Shannon entropy normalized by log2 of the number of productive unique sequences. For each patient and control, public and private clones were evaluated among the 100 most prevalent clones. Clones were defined as Susac-specific when absent from the healthy and MS cohorts, from 1,000 to 1,100 published viral clones and from other ImmuneACCESS disease sequences. TCRdb's own reprocessing of the public reads used fastp at Q25 and MiXCR and kept productive beta chains. CDR3 protein duplicates are merged, each entry listing the most common genes and DNA. These V and J calls derive from TCRdb rather than the authors' analysis. The sample table holds about 50,000 distinct CDR3 sequences, of which 90% to 95% were seen once. The leading ten clones occupy roughly 0.5% of the sample.

CDR3 length: 16 amino acids, cysteine to phenylalanine. Only CDR3 DNA is held: 48 bases, read in frame from base 1. V lost 9 bases and J lost 4 bases, and the count of bases not matched to a germline gene is 12. Taken from the germline V gene (reference sequence), the CDR1 and CDR2 loops are LNHDA and SQIVND. The sample originates from a study of CD8 T cells in Susac syndrome (dated by TCRdb to between 2018 and 2021). With regard to the full study: Repertoire sequencing was used to test whether CD8+ T cell activation and differentiation in Susac syndrome was antigen driven. The clonality of the CD8+ T cell repertoire was compared across more than 9 healthy donors, some 14 Susac syndrome patients and 15 multiple sclerosis patients.

Points the paper makes about the study in general: The TCR sequencing and HLA analysis was acknowledged to have included a relatively small number of individuals.

The source of this sequence is a human donor with multiple sclerosis. The V gene is TRBV19 and the J gene is TRBJ2-6, and 7 bases in between align with TRBD1. The sample taken for sequencing was CD8+ T cells from PBMCs. In nucleotide form, the sequence is TGTGCCAGCACAAAACAGGGGTCGCAGGGGGCCAACGTCCTGACTTTC. Its protein product is CASTKQGSQGANVLTF.